This T cell receptor beta chain was observed in a study of post-analysis software for immune sequencing data (dated by TCRdb to about 2015). Notes on the research overall: The recorded disease courses included relapsing-remitting, secondary progressive and progressive-relapsing multiple sclerosis, and some patients had no subtype annotation. A subset of samples was prepared in parallel using single-end sample barcoding, then pooled and co-amplified after Illumina adapter ligation. The patient repertoires were set against 11 previously published healthy control repertoires from donors whose ages ranged from roughly 6 to 26 years.

The germline V gene (reference sequence) supplies CDR1 SEHNR and CDR2 FQNEAQ. The CDR3 numbers 14 residues from cysteine through phenylalanine. Solely the CDR3 DNA is kept, with 42 bases framed from the first base. V is pared back by 5 bases and J by 3 bases, with 13 bases lying between the germline termini. To demonstrate the VDJtools post-analysis software, the study profiled TCR beta repertoires from the peripheral blood of 10 to 15 young patients with multiple sclerosis. The multiple sclerosis patients were children and adolescents between about 6 and 16 years of age. General conclusions and limits of the study: Compared with controls, multiple sclerosis patients had significantly lower normalized Chao1 diversity, a finding suggesting substantial peripheral T-cell clonal expansion. Patients showed significantly higher frequencies than controls for 4 or 5 TRBV segments, among them TRBV5-6, TRBV5-1 and TRBV20-1. Strong co-clustering of samples prepared in the same batch was shown by direct clustering with F measure, prompting a batch-effect correction. The control group was slightly older than the multiple sclerosis patient group.

Preparation of the library involved PCR. This sample was sequenced with an Illumina HiSeq 2500. To reduce PCR and sequencing biases, unique molecular identifiers were built into the TCR beta cDNA libraries. Every 1 to 10 million input T cells yielded about 500,000 cDNA molecules, meaning each molecule approximated one T cell. The patient libraries were prepared and sequenced using the same protocol as the earlier healthy control dataset. Samples belonging to the same batch were prepared together, multiplexed and sequenced on a shared HiSeq lane. The study's own analysis went as follows. Raw barcoded reads were processed with MIGEC, discarding single-read molecular identifier groups before consensus assembly and CDR3 extraction. Clonotype tables were post-analysed with VDJtools, and diversity was normalized by down-sampling all datasets to the smallest sample size. To correct batch-related cross-sample contamination, repertoire overlap clustering matched CDR3 amino acid sequences but not nucleotide sequences. TCRdb handled the public reads itself, with Q25 trimming in fastp and clone calling in MiXCR, and kept productive beta chains. For every CDR3 protein sequence, its rows merge into one entry that carries the most common genes and DNA. None of the V and J calls come from the authors' own analysis; TCRdb made them. This sample gives hundreds of thousands of distinct CDR3 sequences in total; 25% to 30% of them show up just once. Of the sample, around 0.6% falls within the top ten clones.

In regard to this clonotype: Its antigen is currently not known. Within one base of it there is no much larger clone, and no base qualities were kept.

This chain joins TRBV7-9 to TRBJ1-1; a weak D assignment points to TRBD1 (6 bases agree). This TCR was sampled from a girl aged 5 to 17 with multiple sclerosis. The sequenced sample consisted of blood. Here the CDR3 is given as CASSPVGTYTEAFF. Read as DNA, the sequence is TGTGCCAGCAGCCCAGTGGGGACATACACTGAAGCTTTCTTT.